The 28 T cell receptor beta chains presented below share a single source sample, sequenced in a study of T cell clonotyping in hematopoietic cell transplantation. Profiling relied on immunoSEQ multiplex PCR, and the TCRdb table lists in-frame clones only, not all of them. The sample consists of 35,000 to 45,000 clones, 85% to 95% of them appearing once. This sample's time point: recipient sample about 28 days before transplant, after cytoreduction. This specimen was peripheral blood mononuclear cells, taken before stem cell transplant. The source of these receptors is a middle-aged man with chronic myeloid leukemia. Some clones in this sample may be carry-over from other donors' samples.

The chain joins TRBV28 to TRBJ1-2, with TRBD1 matching 8 bases. Germline loops: CDR1 MDHEN, CDR2 SYDVKM. Trimming removed 2 bases from V and 6 bases from J; junction bases left unmatched: 5. This CDR3 has 14 amino acids. The CDR3 bases are TGTGCCAGCAGTTTAGCCAGGACAGGGAATGGCTACACCTTC. Residues: CASSLARTGNGYTF.

The V gene is TRBV27, the J gene TRBJ2-1; D tentatively fits TRBD1 or TRBD2 (6 bases each). Trimming took 6 bases from V and 12 from J, leaving 12 bases between them. The CDR3 extends over 11 amino acids. Looked up from germline, CDR1 is MNHEY and CDR2 is SMNVEV (reference sequence). The CDR3 nucleotides read TGTGCCAGCAGAGGGGGGACGGGGCAGTTCTTC. The encoded protein is CASRGGTGQFF.

V is TRBV30 and J is TRBJ2-1; 10 positions agree with TRBD2. This CDR3 comprises 15 residues. The ends lost 3 bases at V and 4 bases at J; junction bases unmatched: 6. Germline assignment: CDR1 GTSNPN and CDR2 SVGIG (reference sequence). The CDR3 spells CAWSGTSVRYNEQFF. DNA for the CDR3: TGTGCCTGGAGCGGGACTAGCGTTAGGTACAATGAGCAGTTCTTC.

Only one count was recorded for this clone. The CDR3: CASSPGQGPSNTEAFF. Written as DNA, the CDR3 is TGTGCCAGCAGTCCCGGACAGGGGCCTTCGAACACTGAAGCTTTCTTT. V gene TRBV28 combines with J gene TRBJ1-1; 9 positions agree with TRBD1. Trimming cost V 5 bases and J 1 base; bases outside gene matches: 8. Germline V gives CDR1 MDHEN, CDR2 SYDVKM. This CDR3 has 16 residues.

The J gene is TRBJ2-5, the V gene TRBV2; 8 positions match TRBD1. The V and J ends lost 4 bases and 4 bases, in that order; junction bases with no gene match: 5. Germline assignment: CDR1 SNHLY and CDR2 FYNNEI. The CDR3 runs 14 residues. In DNA, the CDR3 is TGTGCCAGCAGTGGGGCAGGGGGCCTAGAGACCCAGTACTTC. Residues: CASSGAGGLETQYF. The complete variable domain, with remaining parts taken from reference TRBV2 and TRBJ2-5, reads EPEVTQTPSHQVTQMGQEVILRCVPISNHLYFYWYRQILGQKVEFLVSFYNNEISEKSEIFDDQFSVERPDGSNFTLKIRSTKLEDSAMYFCASSGAGGLETQYFGPGTRLLVL.

The V gene is TRBV5-4, the J gene TRBJ2-5; 11 bases map to TRBD2. CDR3 size: 16 residues. Looked up from germline, CDR1 is SGHNT and CDR2 is YYREEE (reference sequence). Germline trimming cut 2 bases from V and 2 bases from J; bases unmatched to any gene: 5. Here the CDR3 DNA reads TGTGCCAGCAGCTTAGCGCTAGCGGGGGGACAAGAGACCCAGTACTTC. Its protein product is CASSLALAGGQETQYF.

V gene TRBV10-3 combines with J gene TRBJ2-2; tentative D call: TRBD2 (5 bases). The CDR3 is 19 residues long. Germline assignment: CDR1 ENHRY and CDR2 SYGVKD. V was pared by 2 bases and J by 0 bases, with 19 bases between. The CDR3 sequence is CAISEPTGERPANTGELFF. The CDR3 nucleotides read TGTGCCATCAGTGAGCCCACTGGGGAGCGGCCCGCGAACACCGGGGAGCTGTTTTTT.

The chain recombines TRBV29-1 with TRBJ2-7, with a possible D match to TRBD1 (5 bases). V was trimmed by 5 bases and J by 0 bases, leaving 14 bases between them. The CDR3 runs 14 residues. Germline CDR1 reads SQVTM; CDR2 reads ANQGSEA. CDR3: CSVLGALSSYEQYF. The CDR3 DNA reads as TGCAGCGTTTTAGGGGCCTTGAGCTCCTACGAGCAGTACTTC.

The chain uses TRBV2 and TRBJ2-2; 9 bases match TRBD2. Germline CDR1 is SNHLY and CDR2 is FYNNEI. The trim removed 7 bases at V and 8 bases at J, leaving 11 bases unmatched. The CDR3 runs to 15 residues. The CDR3 region is CASTSGVRWGGELFF. The CDR3 DNA follows: TGTGCCAGCACTAGCGGGGTCCGATGGGGAGGGGAGCTGTTTTTT.

The table lists this clone with a count of one. V usage is TRBV5-4 and J usage is TRBJ2-7, with a possible D match to TRBD2 (5 bases). The CDR3 has 12 residues. Trimming cost V 2 bases and J 9 bases, with 12 bases left between them. Germline V lookup: CDR1 SGHNT, CDR2 YYREEE (reference sequence). Here the CDR3 DNA reads TGTGCCAGCAGCTTCTCGGCGGGCGGGCAGTACTTC. Its translation: CASSFSAGGQYF.

The count of this clone is one. V and J are TRBV5-6 and TRBJ1-5, with 7 bases identical to TRBD1. Unmatched junction bases numbered 11, after V lost 4 bases and J lost 1 base. The CDR3 totals 17 residues. CDR1 SGHDT and CDR2 YYEEEE come from the germline V gene. The CDR3 reads CASSKGQISLSNQPQHF. The CDR3, as DNA: TGTGCCAGCAGCAAGGGACAGATCTCTTTAAGCAATCAGCCCCAGCATTTT.

This rearrangement joins TRBV19 to TRBJ2-7; no definite D call. Germline-derived CDR1 and CDR2 are LNHDA and SQIVND (reference sequence). V was clipped by 4 bases and J by 0 bases, with 10 bases between them. The length of the CDR3 is 14 residues. The CDR3 sequence: CASSRVRSSYEQYF. Here the CDR3 DNA reads TGTGCCAGTAGTAGAGTACGGAGCTCCTACGAGCAGTACTTC.

The V and J genes are TRBV21-1 and TRBJ2-7; the table gives TRBD1 as D, unverified against the DNA. TRBV21-1 is given as a pseudogene. The CDR3 totals 14 residues. The CDR3 region is CASTGPDRYYEQYF. The CDR3, as DNA: TGTGCCAGCACAGGGCCCGACCGTTACTACGAGCAGTACTTC.

The chain combines TRBV4-3 with TRBJ1-1; TRBD1 aligns across 7 bases. V dropped 4 bases and J dropped 3; count of bases not matched to a gene: 8. CDR3 length: 15 residues. From germline, CDR1 is LGHNA and CDR2 YSLEER. The CDR3 loop is CASSPEGAGDTEAFF. DNA of the CDR3: TGCGCCAGCAGCCCGGAGGGGGCTGGAGACACTGAAGCTTTCTTT.

The rearrangement links TRBV6-5 to TRBJ2-1, with TRBD2 matching over 8 bases. This CDR3 spans 14 amino acids. V lost 4 bases to trimming and J lost 4 bases; unmatched junction nucleotides: 3. Germline V lookup: CDR1 MNHEY, CDR2 SVGAGI. The CDR3 loop reads CASSLAGLYNEQFF. DNA for the CDR3: TGTGCCAGCAGTTTAGCGGGGTTGTACAATGAGCAGTTCTTC.

V usage is TRBV4-3 and J usage is TRBJ1-5; no definite D call. The length of the CDR3 is 12 residues. The V gene lost 4 bases and the J gene lost 5 bases, with 6 bases spanning the gap. Germline values: CDR1 LGHNA, CDR2 YSLEER. The CDR3 DNA sequence: TGCGCCAGCAGCCCCCCGGATCAGCCCCAGCATTTT. It specifies CASSPPDQPQHF.

The rearrangement links TRBV6-5 to TRBJ1-6; 9 bases map to TRBD1. CDR3 length: 14 residues. V shed 5 bases, J shed 8 bases, and the junction held 4 bases outside the gene matches. From germline, CDR1 is MNHEY and CDR2 SVGAGI. DNA of the CDR3: TGTGCCAGCAGTGTAGGACAGGGGTATTCACCCCTCCACTTT. Its protein product is CASSVGQGYSPLHF.

The chain links TRBV19 to TRBJ1-2; D remains ambiguous. Germline values: CDR1 LNHDA, CDR2 SQIVND (reference sequence). The CDR3 is 12 residues long. Trimming took 3 bases from V and 4 from J, leaving 6 bases between them. The CDR3 coding sequence is TGTGCCAGTAGTATCAATTTCTATGGCTACACCTTC. It yields the protein CASSINFYGYTF.

The chain links TRBV6-5 to TRBJ2-7, with TRBD1 identical over 8 bases. Trimming at V came to 6 bases and at J to 7 bases, leaving 14 bases not matched to a gene. The CDR3 contains 15 residues. In germline, CDR1 is MNHEY, CDR2 SVGAGI. The CDR3 coding sequence is TGTGCCAGCAGCCTATGGCGCGGACAGGGAGGTGAGCAGTACTTC. Its translation: CASSLWRGQGGEQYF.

V and J are TRBV19 and TRBJ2-5, with TRBD2 as a possible D gene (6 bases). Trimming removed 6 bases from V and 1 base from J, with 12 bases in between. The CDR3 length is 14 residues. Germline V CDR1 and CDR2: LNHDA, SQIVND (reference sequence). The CDR3 DNA reads TGTGCCAGTAGCCTTGGGGGAGGCCAAGAGACCCAGTACTTC. This translates into CASSLGGGQETQYF.

The V gene is TRBV28, the J gene TRBJ1-1; 10 nucleotides align to TRBD1. The V and J ends lost 6 bases and 1 base, in that order; junction bases with no gene match: 2. The germline V gene has CDR1 MDHEN and CDR2 SYDVKM. The CDR3 is 14 amino acids. The CDR3 spells CASRTGGTNTEAFF. DNA for the CDR3: TGTGCCAGCAGGACAGGGGGCACGAACACTGAAGCTTTCTTT.

The chain recombines TRBV19 with TRBJ1-6; 9 bases are shared with TRBD1. Germline CDR1 and CDR2: LNHDA and SQIVND (reference sequence). The CDR3 totals 16 residues. Trimming at V came to 7 bases and at J to 7 bases, leaving 11 bases not matched to a gene. CDR3 nucleotide sequence: TGTGCCAGTACCACGACGGGACAGGGAAAGAATTCACCCCTCCACTTT. Its protein is CASTTTGQGKNSPLHF.

V gene TRBV5-4 combines with J gene TRBJ1-1, with D perhaps TRBD1 (6 bases). Germline V lookup: CDR1 SGHNT, CDR2 YYREEE (reference sequence). Between the trimmed V and J ends, which lost 4 bases and 0 bases, there was a span of 13 bases. The CDR3 has 15 amino acids. The CDR3 nucleotides are TGTGCCAGCAGCCCCGGGGGGCGCATGAACACTGAAGCTTTCTTT. This translates into CASSPGGRMNTEAFF.

This chain joins TRBV10-3 and TRBJ2-1; 7 bases agree with TRBD1. V shed 6 bases, J shed 0 bases, and the junction held 11 bases outside the gene matches. This CDR3 is built from 17 residues. CDR1 ENHRY and CDR2 SYGVKD come from the germline V gene. In nucleotides, the CDR3 is TGTGCCATCAGCTCTATGACAGGGAGAAGCTCCTACAATGAGCAGTTCTTC. Amino acid sequence: CAISSMTGRSSYNEQFF.

This rearrangement joins TRBV30 to TRBJ2-3; maybe TRBD2 (5 bases). Trimming removed 2 bases at V and 4 bases at J, with 7 bases between. CDR3 length: 12 amino acids. Germline V gene lookup returns CDR1 GTSNPN and CDR2 SVGIG (reference sequence). DNA of the CDR3: TGTGCCTGGAGTTATAGCGCAGATACGCAGTATTTT. Translation gives CAWSYSADTQYF.

This clone has just one count. V and J are TRBV4-1 and TRBJ2-1; a possible D gene is TRBD2 (7 bases). Deletions cut 0 bases from V and 7 bases from J, with 19 bases between. Germline assignment: CDR1 MGHRA and CDR2 YSYEKL. There are 17 residues in the CDR3. The CDR3: CASSQDSPRRGGNEQFF. The CDR3, as DNA: TGCGCCAGCAGCCAAGATTCCCCGAGGAGGGGGGGGAATGAGCAGTTCTTC.

The count of this clone is one. The V and J genes are TRBV7-3 and TRBJ2-5, with D possibly being TRBD1 (6 bases). The V end was cut by 5 bases, the J end by 4 bases, with 11 bases between. The CDR3 sequence is 13 residues long. The V gene's germline CDR1 is SGHTA and CDR2 FQGTGA. CDR3 region: CASSPGRGETQYF. CDR3 in DNA: TGTGCCAGCAGCCCCGGCAGGGGAGAGACCCAGTACTTC.

The CDR3 DNA reads TGTGCCAGCAGCTTAGCGGACGAGCCAAATCAGCCCCAGCATTTT. It specifies CASSLADEPNQPQHF. The chain has TRBV7-9 and TRBJ1-5; D is undetermined. This CDR3 has 15 amino acids. Trimming cost V 0 bases and J 4 bases, with 10 bases left between them. In germline, CDR1 is SEHNR, CDR2 FQNEAQ (reference sequence).